These 15 T cell receptor beta chains share one sample of origin, sequenced in a study of T-cell memory formation after mild COVID-19. TCRdb redid the calling of the 5' RACE reads with MiXCR, one entry per CDR3 protein. The table lists about 260,000 distinct CDR3 sequences, 15% to 20% of them singletons. The sample comprised PBMCs or a T cell subset sorted from them (not recorded which). Receptors were obtained from a man aged 18-30 years who had mild COVID-19 (a few samples of this study predate the infection). Cell type and time point are not known.

The rearrangement joins TRBV10-3 to TRBJ1-6; D not resolved. The CDR3 extends over 12 amino acids. Per germline, CDR1 ENHRY and CDR2 SYGVKD. Trimming took off 0 bases at V and 10 bases at J, with 4 bases between the two ends. The CDR3 region is CAISESYSPLHF. The CDR3, as DNA: TGTGCCATCAGTGAGTCCTACTCACCCCTCCACTTT.

J is TRBJ2-1 and V is TRBV6-2 or TRBV6-3; no reliable D call. Germline values: CDR1 MNHEY, CDR2 SVGEGT. V lost 10 bases, J lost 3 bases, and 16 bases lay in between. CDR3 length equals 14 residues. In nucleotides, the CDR3 is TGTGCCACCTTACCGACCACGGTCTACAATGAGCAGTTCTTC. Residues: CATLPTTVYNEQFF.

This clonotype came up many times. The chain combines TRBV6-5 with TRBJ1-1; D unresolved. Trimming took off 0 bases at V and 5 bases at J, with 7 bases between the two ends. CDR1 is MNHEY and CDR2 is SVGAGI in the germline V gene. The CDR3 loop spans 13 amino acids. This chain's CDR3 is CASSYSVGTEAFF. The CDR3 nucleotides are TGTGCCAGCAGTTACTCTGTCGGTACTGAAGCTTTCTTT.

The table lists this clonotype with many counts. At one of its ends the junction is not consistent with the germline gene, which may arise from a read error. The V and J genes are TRBV5-1 and TRBJ1-1; D call uncertain. The germline gives CDR1 SGHRS, CDR2 YFSETQ. The CDR3 is 13 residues long. CDR3 sequence (DNA): TGTGCCAGCAGCTTGACGGGAGGGACTGAAGCTTTCTTT. This translates into CASSLTGGTEAFF.

The V call is TRBV7-9, the J call TRBJ2-1, with D perhaps matching TRBD1 (5 bases). The CDR3 is 15 residues long. The germline gives CDR1 SEHNR, CDR2 FQNEAQ (reference sequence). V was trimmed by 6 bases and J by 12 bases, leaving 24 bases between them. The CDR3 loop is CASRSEVQGALGQFF. The CDR3, as DNA: TGTGCCAGCAGGTCCGAGGTCCAGGGTGCACTCGGGCAGTTCTTC. The whole variable domain, remainder taken from reference TRBV7-9 and TRBJ2-1, is DTGVSQNPRHKITKRGQNVTFRCDPISEHNRLYWYRQTLGQGPEFLTYFQNEAQLEKSRLLSDRFSAERPKGSFSTLEIQRTEQGDSAMYLCASRSEVQGALGQFFGPGTRLTVL.

This clonotype was counted a few times. The V and J genes are TRBV2 and TRBJ2-4; the match to TRBD1 covers 10 bases. CDR1 SNHLY and CDR2 FYNNEI come from the germline V gene. The CDR3 sequence is 16 residues long. The junction had 7 bases not matched to a gene; V was cut back by 4 bases and J by 4 bases. This chain's CDR3 is CASSGGQGTPKNIQYF. CDR3 nucleotide sequence: TGTGCCAGCAGTGGGGGACAGGGGACCCCTAAAAACATTCAGTACTTC.

CDR3 region: CASGIPGTGKYEQYF. As DNA, the CDR3 is TGTGCTAGTGGTATCCCCGGGACAGGGAAATACGAGCAGTACTTC. V and J are TRBV12-5 and TRBJ2-7, with 9 positions matching TRBD1. The CDR3 sequence is 15 residues long. J lost 4 bases, V lost 5 bases, and 9 bases had no gene match. Per the germline V gene, CDR1 is LGHNT and CDR2 is FRNRAP.

This clonotype has more than one count but fewer than ten. This rearrangement joins TRBV5-1 to TRBJ1-2; 8 bases are shared with TRBD1. V was pared by 3 bases and J by 8 bases, with 6 bases of the junction left unmatched. CDR3 length: 13 amino acids. CDR1 is SGHRS and CDR2 is YFSETQ in the germline V gene. The CDR3 region has the DNA TGCGCCAGCAGCTGGACAGGGCGGACGGGCTACACCTTC. Its protein is CASSWTGRTGYTF.

The chain carries TRBV12-5 and TRBJ2-1; possible D gene TRBD1, 5 bases. The V end was cut by 5 bases, the J end by 7 bases, with 12 bases between. CDR3 length equals 13 residues. Germline V gene lookup returns CDR1 LGHNT and CDR2 FRNRAP. The CDR3 DNA is TGTGCTAGTGGTCCAAGGGGTACTAATGAGCAGTTCTTC. Translation: CASGPRGTNEQFF. Complete variable domain (other parts from reference TRBV12-5 and TRBJ2-1): DARVTQTPRHKVTEMGQEVTMRCQPILGHNTVFWYRQTMMQGLELLAYFRNRAPLDDSGMPKDRFSAEMPDATLATLKIQPSEPRDSAVYFCASGPRGTNEQFFGPGTRLTVL.

The chain joins TRBV6-2 or TRBV6-3 to TRBJ2-7; 7 positions match TRBD1. Trimming removed 3 bases from V and 6 bases from J; junction bases left unmatched: 11. CDR3 length: 15 amino acids. Germline values: CDR1 MNHEY, CDR2 SVGEGT. CDR3 region: CASSYSRDRRGEQYF. The CDR3 region has the DNA TGTGCCAGCAGTTATTCCAGGGACAGAAGGGGCGAGCAGTACTTC.

The genes are TRBV6-5 and TRBJ1-4, with 7 bases fitting TRBD1. The CDR3 length is 17 residues. Germline V lookup: CDR1 MNHEY, CDR2 SVGAGI. V trimming: 4 bases; J trimming: 8 bases; junction bases outside the gene matches: 16. CDR3 DNA sequence: TGTGCCAGCAGTTCCATAACAGGGGCTCGCCGGGAAGAAAAACTGTTTTTT. Residues: CASSSITGARREEKLFF.

This clonotype was recorded a few times. The chain has TRBV7-2 and TRBJ1-4; TRBD1 agrees at 7 bases. The CDR3 has 14 amino acids. The V segment lost 6 bases and the J segment 11 bases; nucleotides outside the gene matches: 12. In germline, CDR1 is SGHTA, CDR2 FQGNSA. The CDR3 protein is CASSSLGTATKLFF. CDR3 nucleotides: TGTGCCAGCAGTTCTCTTGGGACAGCAACTAAACTGTTTTTT.

In this sample, this clonotype turned up a few times. The CDR3 nucleotides read TGTGCCAGCAGCTTTTCAACTAGCGGGGGGTACAATGAGCAGTTCTTC. Its translation: CASSFSTSGGYNEQFF. J is TRBJ2-1 and V is TRBV7-9, with 12 nucleotides matching TRBD2. The CDR3 loop spans 16 amino acids. V trimming: 3 bases; J trimming: 4 bases; junction bases outside the gene matches: 4. Germline-derived CDR1 and CDR2 are SEHNR and FQNEAQ (reference sequence).

This clonotype was seen only a few times. V usage is TRBV10-2 and J usage is TRBJ1-1; D is ambiguous. The germline gives CDR1 WSHSY, CDR2 SAAADI. Trimming cost V 8 bases and J 2 bases, with 6 bases left between them. This CDR3 spans 11 amino acids. In DNA form, the CDR3 reads TGCGCCAGCGGGCGAAACACTGAAGCTTTCTTT. This sequence encodes CASGRNTEAFF.

The genes are TRBV5-5 and TRBJ2-3; D may be TRBD1 or TRBD2 (5 bases each). The CDR3 is made up of 15 amino acids. Germline V gene lookup returns CDR1 SGHKS and CDR2 YYEKEE (reference sequence). V lost 3 bases, J lost 6 bases, and 17 bases lay in between. The CDR3: CASSSGTTVGDTQYF. CDR3 nucleotides: TGTGCCAGCAGCTCCGGGACCACCGTAGGGGATACGCAGTATTTT.